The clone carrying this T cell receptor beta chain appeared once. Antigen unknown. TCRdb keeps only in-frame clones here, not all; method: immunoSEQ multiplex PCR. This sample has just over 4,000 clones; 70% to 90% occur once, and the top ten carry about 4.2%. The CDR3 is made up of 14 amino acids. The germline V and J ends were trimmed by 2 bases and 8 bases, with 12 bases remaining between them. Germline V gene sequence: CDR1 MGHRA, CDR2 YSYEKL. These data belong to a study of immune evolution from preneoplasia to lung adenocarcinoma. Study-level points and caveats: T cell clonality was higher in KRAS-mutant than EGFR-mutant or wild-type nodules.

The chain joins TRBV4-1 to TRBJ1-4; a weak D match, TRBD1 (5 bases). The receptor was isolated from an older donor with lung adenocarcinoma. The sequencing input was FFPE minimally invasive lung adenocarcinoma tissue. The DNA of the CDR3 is TGCGCCAGCAGCCAAAATGTGGGGGGGGAAAAACTGTTTTTT. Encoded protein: CASSQNVGGEKLFF.